This T cell receptor beta chain was recovered during a study of blood T cell repertoires in COVID-19. Study-level information: T cells, B-cell-depleted T cells, or PBMCs supplied cDNA or gDNA.

The CDR3 is made up of 15 amino acids. CDR1 and CDR2 (germline): SGHTA, FQGTGA. The V segment lost 5 bases and the J segment 1 base; nucleotides outside the gene matches: 6. Some clones are missing from TCRdb's copy, which holds only in-frame ones; the method was immunoSEQ multiplex PCR. The sample lists 150,000 to 200,000 clones, approximately 92% occurring once. The rearrangement uses TRBV7-3 and TRBJ1-1; TRBD1 agrees at 8 bases. Sequencing input: peripheral blood. This clonotype originated in a man aged 45-65 years with acute or convalescent COVID-19. The CDR3 loop is CASSTSGTGNTEAFF. The CDR3 nucleotides read TGTGCCAGCAGCACATCCGGGACAGGGAACACTGAAGCTTTCTTT.